The present TCR beta chain was sequenced within a study of shared clonotypes between healthy human individuals. Donors, healthy HIV-negative adults, lacked recent acute infections or vaccinations. Produced via immunoSEQ multiplex PCR; TCRdb's table is partial and in-frame only. The table includes around 2.5 million clones, 93% detected once. CDR1 is MDHEN, CDR2 SYDVKM, per germline. V lost 7 bases and J lost 5; bases outside the gene matches: 12. The CDR3 contains 15 residues. The sample taken for sequencing was naive CD4+ T cells from PBMCs. Noted subset: CD45RA+ positively selected. This clonotype was sampled from a man aged 18 to 30 in good health. Some clones in this sample may be carry-over from other donors' samples. The chain combines TRBV28 with TRBJ2-5; TRBD1 matches 8 bases. The CDR3 region has the DNA TGTGCCAGCATCAATTCCAGGGGGCCCGGGGAGACCCAGTACTTC. Amino acid sequence: CASINSRGPGETQYF.